The 32 T cell receptor beta chains reported below all come from one sample, sequenced in a study of blood T cell repertoires in COVID-19. TCRdb keeps only in-frame clones here, not all; method: immunoSEQ multiplex PCR. The sample includes approximately 130,000 clones, 85% to 90% of them seen just once. Sequenced: peripheral blood. All receptors derive from a woman aged 45-65 years with acute or convalescent COVID-19.

The chain uses TRBV7-2 and TRBJ1-6; D call uncertain. The CDR3 totals 15 residues. Germline V gene data show CDR1 as SGHTA and CDR2 as FQGNSA. The V gene lost 4 bases and the J gene lost 8 bases, with 15 bases spanning the gap. The CDR3 nucleotides are TGTGCCAGCAGCTCCGGGCCCGGCGGGCATTCACCCCTCCACTTT. Its translation is CASSSGPGGHSPLHF.

CDR3 DNA: TGTGCCAGCAGCCAGCGGGGACTAGCGGGACAAGAGACCCAGTACTTC. Translating gives CASSQRGLAGQETQYF. This rearrangement joins TRBV7-2 to TRBJ2-5, with 13 positions matching TRBD2. Germline CDR1 SGHTA, CDR2 FQGNSA. Losses at the gene ends were 5 bases for V and 2 bases for J; bases not matched to a gene: 5. This CDR3 comprises 16 residues.

This chain joins TRBV2 and TRBJ2-1; a weak D match, TRBD2 (5 bases). V lost 10 bases, J lost 0 bases, and 13 bases lay in between. There are 14 residues in the CDR3. Germline CDR1 reads SNHLY; CDR2 reads FYNNEI. The CDR3 spells CATKEGSSYNEQFF. Written as DNA, the CDR3 is TGTGCCACCAAGGAAGGGAGCTCCTACAATGAGCAGTTCTTC.

In its sample, this clone was seen once. This sequence joins TRBV18 and TRBJ1-5; no firm D call. Germline loops: CDR1 KGHSH, CDR2 LQKENI. This CDR3 is 15 amino acids long. Trimming left V 1 base short and J 3 bases short, with 10 bases between. The CDR3 DNA is TGTGCCAGCTCACCACGAGAGGTAGTCAATCAGCCCCAGCATTTT. This sequence encodes CASSPREVVNQPQHF.

The chain joins TRBV6-6 to TRBJ1-3, with TRBD1 matching 10 bases. The CDR3 covers 15 residues. From germline, CDR1 is MNHNY and CDR2 SVGAGI (reference sequence). The J segment lost 0 bases and the V segment lost 8 bases, leaving 4 bases of the junction unmatched. The CDR3 loop is CASGRQGASGNTIYF. DNA for the CDR3: TGTGCCAGCGGAAGACAGGGGGCCTCTGGAAACACCATATATTTT.

This chain uses TRBV2 with TRBJ1-1; 8 nucleotides line up with TRBD1. The V segment lost 3 bases and the J segment 4 bases; nucleotides outside the gene matches: 4. Looked up from germline, CDR1 is SNHLY and CDR2 is FYNNEI. This CDR3 has 14 residues. DNA of the CDR3: TGTGCCAGCAGTGAGTACAGGGGGGGCACTGAAGCTTTCTTT. As protein: CASSEYRGGTEAFF.

J is TRBJ1-1 and V is TRBV7-2, with 8 bases that match TRBD1. The CDR3 spans 14 residues. Germline CDR1 SGHTA, CDR2 FQGNSA. The ends lost 4 bases at V and 0 bases at J; junction bases unmatched: 1. The CDR3 region has the DNA TGTGCCAGCAGCTGGGGACAGGTGAACACTGAAGCTTTCTTT. Translation gives CASSWGQVNTEAFF.

V usage is TRBV9 and J usage is TRBJ2-4; D possibly corresponds to TRBD1 (5 bases). Germline V gene sequence: CDR1 SGDLS, CDR2 YYNGEE. V lost 0 bases and J 9 bases, leaving 10 bases between the germline ends. There are 13 residues in the CDR3. The CDR3 is CASSVETVGIQYF. The CDR3 bases are TGTGCCAGCAGCGTAGAGACAGTCGGCATTCAGTACTTC.

This chain uses TRBV30 with TRBJ2-2; D possibly corresponds to TRBD2 (5 bases). V lost 8 bases and J 0 bases, leaving 13 bases between the germline ends. The CDR3 covers 14 residues. Germline V gene lookup returns CDR1 GTSNPN and CDR2 SVGIG (reference sequence). CDR3 DNA: TGTGCCGGCCCCGCGGGCACGAACACCGGGGAGCTGTTTTTT. Protein product: CAGPAGTNTGELFF.

This chain links TRBV24-1 with TRBJ1-1; unclear D gene. CDR3 length equals 15 residues. Germline V gene lookup returns CDR1 KGHDR and CDR2 SFDVKD. The V gene lost 4 bases and the J gene lost 1 base, with 12 bases spanning the gap. Here the CDR3 reads CATSDPRGGNTEAFF. In DNA, the CDR3 is TGTGCCACCAGTGACCCCCGGGGAGGGAACACTGAAGCTTTCTTT.

The V gene is TRBV2, the J gene TRBJ1-2; D possibly corresponds to TRBD1 (6 bases). CDR3 length equals 11 residues. The germline V gene has CDR1 SNHLY and CDR2 FYNNEI. With 8 bases removed from V and 4 bases from J, the gap between germline ends came to 8 bases. The chain's CDR3 is CASDRSYGYTF. DNA for the CDR3: TGTGCCAGCGACAGGAGCTATGGCTACACCTTC. Full variable domain (missing parts from reference TRBV2 and TRBJ1-2): EPEVTQTPSHQVTQMGQEVILRCVPISNHLYFYWYRQILGQKVEFLVSFYNNEISEKSEIFDDQFSVERPDGSNFTLKIRSTKLEDSAMYFCASDRSYGYTFGSGTRLTVV.

This clone was recorded a few times. V gene TRBV6-5 combines with J gene TRBJ1-1; 9 bases are a match to TRBD1. With 5 bases clipped from V and 7 bases from J, the junction kept 8 bases outside the gene matches. Germline V gene sequence: CDR1 MNHEY, CDR2 SVGAGI. The CDR3 covers 14 residues. The CDR3 DNA reads TGTGCCAGCAGTCCGTCGGGACAGGGACTTGAAGCTTTCTTT. It encodes CASSPSGQGLEAFF.

The chain links TRBV29-1 to TRBJ1-2; D gene ambiguous. The germline gives CDR1 SQVTM, CDR2 ANQGSEA. This CDR3 spans 13 amino acids. Trimming removed 0 bases from V and 8 bases from J, with 13 bases in between. For the CDR3, the DNA is TGCAGCGTTGAAGATCGAGGAGGTTTCGGCTACACCTTC. Translated: CSVEDRGGFGYTF.

The J gene is TRBJ2-2, the V gene TRBV5-4; possible D gene TRBD1, 6 bases. Germline CDR1 is SGHNT and CDR2 is YYREEE (reference sequence). This CDR3 is 14 amino acids long. V lost 2 bases to trimming and J lost 4 bases, with 9 bases between them. The CDR3 nucleotides are TGTGCCAGCAGCTTACAGGGTCCCACCGGGGAGCTGTTTTTT. This gives the protein CASSLQGPTGELFF.

The CDR3 loop is CASSSGQGARTYEQYF. The CDR3 bases are TGTGCCAGCAGTTCGGGACAGGGGGCGAGGACATACGAGCAGTACTTC. The rearrangement joins TRBV6-5 to TRBJ2-7; 12 nucleotides line up with TRBD1. Trimming took 4 bases from V and 4 from J; bases not matched to a gene: 8. The CDR3 has 16 amino acids. In germline, CDR1 is MNHEY, CDR2 SVGAGI.

This clone was detected only a few times. V gene TRBV5-4 combines with J gene TRBJ2-1, with a tentative D call TRBD1 (6 bases). CDR3 length: 15 residues. The germline gives CDR1 SGHNT, CDR2 YYREEE (reference sequence). Trimming cost V 2 bases and J 0 bases, with 9 bases left between them. Here the CDR3 reads CASSLGQRSYNEQFF. In nucleotides, the CDR3 is TGTGCCAGCAGCTTAGGACAGCGCTCCTACAATGAGCAGTTCTTC. Combining the CDR3 with reference TRBV5-4 and TRBJ2-1 gives the whole variable domain ETGVTQSPTHLIKTRGQQVTLRCSSQSGHNTVSWYQQALGQGPQFIFQYYREEENGRGNFPPRFSGLQFPNYSSELNVNALELDDSALYLCASSLGQRSYNEQFFGPGTRLTVL.

The J gene is TRBJ2-1, the V gene TRBV6-5; 7 nucleotides line up with TRBD1. Trimming removed 6 bases from V and 5 bases from J; junction bases left unmatched: 7. From germline, CDR1 is MNHEY and CDR2 SVGAGI. This CDR3 has 14 amino acids. The CDR3 region is CASSWVQGDNEQFF. The CDR3 DNA reads as TGTGCCAGCAGCTGGGTCCAGGGGGACAATGAGCAGTTCTTC.

The chain couples TRBV24-1 to TRBJ2-3; D might be TRBD1 (6 bases). Trimming removed 4 bases at V and 4 bases at J, with 14 bases between. The CDR3 is 15 amino acids. The germline V gene encodes CDR1 KGHDR and CDR2 SFDVKD. The CDR3 DNA is TGTGCCACCAGTGAATGGACAGAAACCCCAGATACGCAGTATTTT. Amino acids: CATSEWTETPDTQYF.

V usage is TRBV5-1 and J usage is TRBJ1-1; tentatively, D is TRBD1 (6 bases). Germline V CDR1 and CDR2: SGHRS, YFSETQ. The V end was cut by 2 bases, the J end by 2 bases, with 10 bases between. CDR3 length: 14 residues. The CDR3 here is CASSFGTSNTEAFF. CDR3 DNA sequence: TGCGCCAGCAGCTTCGGGACATCCAACACTGAAGCTTTCTTT.

This sequence joins TRBV7-2 and TRBJ1-1, with 11 nucleotides matching TRBD1. Unmatched junction bases numbered 8, after V lost 7 bases and J lost 4 bases. The CDR3 extends over 15 amino acids. Germline CDR1 reads SGHTA; CDR2 reads FQGNSA. CDR3 in DNA: TGTGCCAGCACCCGATCCGGGACAGGGGGCACTGAAGCTTTCTTT. Residues: CASTRSGTGGTEAFF. The whole variable domain, filled in from reference TRBV7-2 and TRBJ1-1, reads GAGVSQSPSNKVTEKGKDVELRCDPISGHTALYWYRQSLGQGLEFLIYFQGNSAPDKSGLPSDRFSAERTGGSVSTLTIQRTQQEDSAVYLCASTRSGTGGTEAFFGQGTRLTVV.

The count of this clone is one. The chain carries TRBV7-9 and TRBJ2-7, with 16 positions matching TRBD2. From germline, CDR1 is SEHNR and CDR2 FQNEAQ (reference sequence). There are 16 residues in the CDR3. Losses at the gene ends were 5 bases for V and 7 bases for J; bases not matched to a gene: 8. The CDR3 DNA follows: TGTGCCAGCAGCCGAGGGACTAGCGGGAGGGCCCAAGAGCAGTACTTC. It is translated as CASSRGTSGRAQEQYF.

The chain is built from TRBV6-1 and TRBJ2-3, with D possibly being TRBD1 (5 bases). CDR1 is MNHNS and CDR2 is SASEGT in the germline V gene. CDR3 length: 15 residues. Trimming took 0 bases from V and 10 from J, leaving 17 bases between them. CDR3 protein: CASSEALHGQGPQYF. The DNA of the CDR3 is TGTGCCAGCAGTGAAGCGCTTCATGGGCAGGGTCCGCAGTATTTT.

This clone occurred once. The V gene is TRBV20-1, the J gene TRBJ2-3; D not resolved. This CDR3 is 12 amino acids long. CDR1 is DFQATT and CDR2 is SNEGSKA in the germline V gene (reference sequence). Trimming left V 3 bases short and J 0 bases short, with 4 bases between. The CDR3 DNA sequence: TGCAGTGCTAGTACTAGCACAGATACGCAGTATTTT. This gives the protein CSASTSTDTQYF.

The rearrangement joins TRBV18 to TRBJ1-2, with 10 bases identical to TRBD1. The CDR3 spans 15 residues. Trimming cost V 6 bases and J 4 bases; bases outside gene matches: 8. CDR1 is KGHSH and CDR2 is LQKENI in the germline V gene. CDR3 sequence reads: CASSDGQGGTYGYTF. The DNA of the CDR3 is TGTGCCAGCTCGGACGGACAGGGGGGAACCTATGGCTACACCTTC.

This clone turned up a few times. The rearrangement joins TRBV5-1 to TRBJ1-2, with TRBD1 as a possible D gene (5 bases). This CDR3 spans 12 amino acids. In germline, CDR1 is SGHRS, CDR2 YFSETQ. The V end was cut by 4 bases, the J end by 9 bases, with 13 bases between. The CDR3 loop is CASSPRGGSYTF. As DNA, the CDR3 is TGCGCCAGCAGCCCCCGGGGGGGTAGCTACACCTTC.

This clone showed up just once. The rearrangement joins TRBV7-3 to TRBJ2-3; 14 bases align to TRBD2. The length of the CDR3 is 15 residues. Germline lookup yields CDR1 SGHTA and CDR2 FQGTGA. V gave up 5 bases and J gave up 4 bases; unmatched junction bases: 2. For the CDR3, the DNA is TGTGCCAGCAGCCAGGGACTAGCGGGAGCAGATACGCAGTATTTT. It encodes CASSQGLAGADTQYF. The variable domain in full, with the rest retrieved from reference TRBV7-3 and TRBJ2-3, is GAGVSQTPSNKVTEKGKYVELRCDPISGHTALYWYRQSLGQGPEFLIYFQGTGAADDSGLPNDRFFAVRPEGSVSTLKIQRTERGDSAVYLCASSQGLAGADTQYFGPGTRLTVL.

This rearrangement joins TRBV7-2 to TRBJ2-7; 12 bases align to TRBD2. V lost 5 bases, J lost 3 bases, and 2 bases stayed unmatched. Germline CDR1 and CDR2: SGHTA and FQGNSA. This CDR3 is built from 14 residues. The CDR3: CASSMTSGSYEQYF. DNA of the CDR3: TGTGCCAGCAGCATGACTAGCGGGAGCTACGAGCAGTACTTC.

The J gene is TRBJ1-5, the V gene TRBV6-2 or TRBV6-3; weak D call: TRBD1 (6 bases). Germline values: CDR1 MNHEY, CDR2 SVGEGT. The V end lost 5 bases, the J end lost 4 bases, and 15 bases lay between the germline ends. The CDR3 is 15 residues long. The CDR3 protein is CASSPVEGGNQPQHF. In DNA, the CDR3 is TGTGCCAGCAGTCCAGTGGAGGGGGGGAATCAGCCCCAGCATTTT.

J is TRBJ1-1 and V is TRBV19, with D perhaps TRBD1 (6 bases). V lost 7 bases and J lost 3, with 15 bases in between. This CDR3 contains 14 residues. Germline V CDR1 and CDR2: LNHDA, SQIVND (reference sequence). The CDR3 is CASTMGHAYTEAFF. The CDR3 DNA is TGTGCCAGTACCATGGGACATGCCTACACTGAAGCTTTCTTT.

This clone has only one observation. The chain employs TRBV2 and TRBJ1-4; possible D gene TRBD1, 5 bases. Per the germline V gene, CDR1 is SNHLY and CDR2 is FYNNEI. The CDR3 sequence is 14 residues long. V was cut by 4 bases and J by 10 bases, with 16 bases left in between. The CDR3 protein is CASSVAGGRRKLFF. Here the CDR3 DNA reads TGTGCCAGCAGTGTTGCGGGGGGTCGGCGAAAACTGTTTTTT.

The V call is TRBV9, the J call TRBJ2-2; D is undetermined. V lost 3 bases and J 1 base, leaving 13 bases between the germline ends. The germline gives CDR1 SGDLS, CDR2 YYNGEE. This CDR3 has 16 residues. The CDR3 DNA is TGTGCCAGCAGCGGACAAACCTCGAAGAACACCGGGGAGCTGTTTTTT. This codes for CASSGQTSKNTGELFF.

V and J are TRBV12-3 or TRBV12-4 and TRBJ1-5; 7 nucleotides align to TRBD1. V trimming: 7 bases; J trimming: 2 bases; junction bases outside the gene matches: 2. CDR3 size: 13 residues. For the CDR3, the DNA is TGTGCCAGCAACCAGGGGGGCAATCAGCCCCAGCATTTT. As protein: CASNQGGNQPQHF.